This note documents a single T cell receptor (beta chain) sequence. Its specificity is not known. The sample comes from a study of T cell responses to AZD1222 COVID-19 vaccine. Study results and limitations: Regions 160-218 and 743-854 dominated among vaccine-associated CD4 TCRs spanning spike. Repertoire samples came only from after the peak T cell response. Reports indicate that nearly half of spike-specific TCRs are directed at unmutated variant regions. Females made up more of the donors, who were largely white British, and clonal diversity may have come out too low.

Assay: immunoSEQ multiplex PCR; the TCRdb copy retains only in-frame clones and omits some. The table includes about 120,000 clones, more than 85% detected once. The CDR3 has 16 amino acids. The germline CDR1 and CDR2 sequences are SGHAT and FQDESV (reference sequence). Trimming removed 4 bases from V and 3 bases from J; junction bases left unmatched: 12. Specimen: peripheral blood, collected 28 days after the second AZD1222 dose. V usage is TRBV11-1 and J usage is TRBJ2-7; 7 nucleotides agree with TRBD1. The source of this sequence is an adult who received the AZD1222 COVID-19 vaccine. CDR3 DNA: TGTGCCAGCAGCTCCGAGGGGGCAACTAGGGGCTACGAGCAGTACTTC. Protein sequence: CASSSEGATRGYEQYF.